What follows is one T cell receptor beta chain and its context. This specimen comes from a study of T cells of healthy individuals. The V gene lost 7 bases and the J gene lost 2 bases, with 10 bases spanning the gap. The CDR3 loop spans 13 amino acids. Germline V lookup: CDR1 SNHLY, CDR2 FYNNEI. TCRdb used MiXCR to reprocess the 5' RACE reads, holding one entry per CDR3 protein. The sample lists 60,000 to 80,000 distinct CDR3 sequences; roughly 17% were seen once. The rearrangement links TRBV2 to TRBJ2-3; D gene unclear. This clonotype was obtained from a human donor in good health. In DNA, the CDR3 is TGTGCCAGCACGTGGGGTCACACAGATACGCAGTATTTT. It encodes CASTWGHTDTQYF.